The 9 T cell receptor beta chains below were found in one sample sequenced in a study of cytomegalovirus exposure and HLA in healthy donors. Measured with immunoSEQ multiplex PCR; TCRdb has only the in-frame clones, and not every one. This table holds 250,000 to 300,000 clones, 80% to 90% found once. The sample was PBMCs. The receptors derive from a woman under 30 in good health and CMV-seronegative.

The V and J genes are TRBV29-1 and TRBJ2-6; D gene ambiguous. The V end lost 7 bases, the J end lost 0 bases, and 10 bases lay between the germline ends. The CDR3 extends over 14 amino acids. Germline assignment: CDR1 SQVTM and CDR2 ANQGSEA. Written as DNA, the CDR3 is TGCAGCGCCGAAACCTACTCTGGGGCCAACGTCCTGACTTTC. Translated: CSAETYSGANVLTF.

Written as DNA, the CDR3 is TGTGCCTGGAACGCTGGCAGGGGGGACACTGAAGCTTTCTTT. Amino acids: CAWNAGRGDTEAFF. The V gene is TRBV30, the J gene TRBJ1-1, with 7 positions matching TRBD1. The V and J ends lost 4 bases and 3 bases, in that order; junction bases with no gene match: 8. Per germline, CDR1 GTSNPN and CDR2 SVGIG (reference sequence). This CDR3 has 14 residues.

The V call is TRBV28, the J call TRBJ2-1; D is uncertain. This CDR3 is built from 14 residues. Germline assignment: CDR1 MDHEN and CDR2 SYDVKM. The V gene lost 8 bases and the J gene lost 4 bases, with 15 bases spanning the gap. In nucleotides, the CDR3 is TGTGCCAGCGGTTGGAACCAGGATTACAATGAGCAGTTCTTC. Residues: CASGWNQDYNEQFF.

The CDR3 region is CASSLGRESNEQFF. In nucleotides, the CDR3 is TGTGCCAGCAGCTTGGGGCGGGAGTCCAATGAGCAGTTCTTC. The rearrangement joins TRBV7-2 to TRBJ2-1; TRBD2 matches 7 bases. Per germline, CDR1 SGHTA and CDR2 FQGNSA. The V and J ends lost 3 bases and 6 bases, in that order; junction bases with no gene match: 5. This CDR3 contains 14 residues.

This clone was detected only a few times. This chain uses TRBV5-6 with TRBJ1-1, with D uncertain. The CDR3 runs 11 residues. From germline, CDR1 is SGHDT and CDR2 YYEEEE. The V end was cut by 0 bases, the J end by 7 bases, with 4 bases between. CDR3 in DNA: TGTGCCAGCAGCTTGGTGAGTGAAGCTTTCTTT. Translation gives CASSLVSEAFF.

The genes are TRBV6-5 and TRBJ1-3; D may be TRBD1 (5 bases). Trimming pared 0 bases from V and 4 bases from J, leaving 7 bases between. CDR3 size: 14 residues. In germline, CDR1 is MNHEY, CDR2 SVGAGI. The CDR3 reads CASSYSGGGNTIYF. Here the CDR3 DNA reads TGTGCCAGCAGTTACTCGGGGGGGGGAAACACCATATATTTT.

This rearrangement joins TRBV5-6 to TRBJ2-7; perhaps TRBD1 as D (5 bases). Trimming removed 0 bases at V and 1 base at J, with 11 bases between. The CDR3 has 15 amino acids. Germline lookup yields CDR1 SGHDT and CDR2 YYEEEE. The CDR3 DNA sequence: TGTGCCAGCAGCTTGGCCGACAGCCATTCCTACGAGCAGTACTTC. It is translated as CASSLADSHSYEQYF.

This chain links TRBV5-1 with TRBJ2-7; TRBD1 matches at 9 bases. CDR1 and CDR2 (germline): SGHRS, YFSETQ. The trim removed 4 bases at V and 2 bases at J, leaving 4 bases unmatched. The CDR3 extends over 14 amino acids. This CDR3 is CASSPDRGAYEQYF. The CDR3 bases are TGCGCCAGCAGCCCGGACAGGGGTGCCTACGAGCAGTACTTC.

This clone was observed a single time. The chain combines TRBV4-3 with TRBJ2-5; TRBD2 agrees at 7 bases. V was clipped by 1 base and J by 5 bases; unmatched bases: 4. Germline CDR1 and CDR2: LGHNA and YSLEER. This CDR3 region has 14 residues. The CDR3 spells CASSQVGGSETQYF. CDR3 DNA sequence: TGCGCCAGCAGCCAAGTCGGGGGGAGCGAGACCCAGTACTTC.